The 9 T cell receptor beta chains below were found in one sample sequenced in a study of blood T cells in healthy people across ages. Primers used in a second PCR of roughly 6 to 11 cycles were a sample-barcoded 5' primer and a J-beta primer mix. TCRdb ran MiXCR on the 5' RACE reads and lists one entry per CDR3 protein. The table lists hundreds of thousands of distinct CDR3 sequences, over 45% of them singletons. Sequencing was carried out using blood. The receptors originated from a woman in her fifties or sixties in good health.

This clonotype was counted only a few times. The rearrangement uses TRBV24-1 and TRBJ1-2; the D is unclear. Germline loops: CDR1 KGHDR, CDR2 SFDVKD. The CDR3 sequence is 11 residues long. The germline V and J ends were trimmed by 11 bases and 5 bases, with 11 bases remaining between them. The CDR3 DNA sequence: TGTGCCATCCAAGACGGATATGGCTACACCTTC. This sequence encodes CAIQDGYGYTF.

This clonotype has just a few counts. The chain uses TRBV10-3 and TRBJ2-3, with D unclear. Trimming took 6 bases from V and 0 from J, leaving 10 bases between them. This CDR3 contains 14 residues. CDR1 and CDR2 from the germline V gene are ENHRY and SYGVKD. CDR3 sequence: CAISLGRSTDTQYF. The CDR3 DNA follows: TGTGCCATCAGCCTCGGACGGAGCACAGATACGCAGTATTTT.

This clonotype was seen repeatedly, ten times or more. The chain links TRBV28 to TRBJ2-1; maybe TRBD2 (6 bases). Per germline, CDR1 MDHEN and CDR2 SYDVKM. This CDR3 spans 13 amino acids. Trimming pared 9 bases from V and 10 bases from J, leaving 19 bases between. CDR3 DNA: TGTGCCAGTCTAGCGAGAGCCACTAGGGAGCAGTTCTTC. Encoded protein: CASLARATREQFF.

This clonotype was counted a few times. The chain carries TRBV20-1 and TRBJ2-1; tentatively, D is TRBD1 (5 bases). Trimming removed 4 bases at V and 7 bases at J, with 17 bases between. This CDR3 has 14 amino acids. The V gene's germline CDR1 is DFQATT and CDR2 SNEGSKA (reference sequence). CDR3 loop: CSAMDNGKRNEQFF. The CDR3 DNA follows: TGCAGTGCTATGGACAACGGAAAACGGAATGAGCAGTTCTTC.

CDR3 sequence (DNA): TGTGCCAGCAGCGTAGGGTCTAGCGGGAGGGCCTTCAATGAGCAGTTCTTC. Translated, it gives CASSVGSSGRAFNEQFF. The chain joins TRBV9 to TRBJ2-1; 12 bases are a match to TRBD2. Germline V gene data show CDR1 as SGDLS and CDR2 as YYNGEE. This CDR3 is 17 amino acids long. V trimming: 0 bases; J trimming: 6 bases; junction bases outside the gene matches: 7.

The V and J genes are TRBV9 and TRBJ2-3; the D gene is possibly TRBD2 (6 bases). CDR1 is SGDLS, CDR2 YYNGEE, per germline. Trimming removed 6 bases at V and 3 bases at J, with 17 bases between. The CDR3 spans 15 residues. The chain's CDR3 is CASNVGGRKTDTQYF. DNA of the CDR3: TGTGCCAGCAACGTCGGAGGGAGGAAAACAGATACGCAGTATTTT. Looking up the rest from reference TRBV9 and TRBJ2-3 gives the full variable domain: DSGVTQTPKHLITATGQRVTLRCSPRSGDLSVYWYQQSLDQGLQFLIQYYNGEERAKGNILERFSAQQFPDLHSELNLSSLELGDSALYFCASNVGGRKTDTQYFGPGTRLTVL.

The gene calls are TRBV27 and TRBJ2-4, with D tentatively TRBD1 (6 bases). The J call may be faulty, since TRBJ2-7 better matches the DNA end. Germline V gene sequence: CDR1 MNHEY, CDR2 SMNVEV (reference sequence). The CDR3 consists of 14 residues. The CDR3 loop reads CASSYRTASYEQYF. The CDR3 nucleotides are TGTGCCAGCAGCTACCGGACAGCGAGCTACGAGCAGTACTTC.

In the case of this clonotype: At one of its ends the junction is not consistent with the germline gene, which may arise from a read error. V and J are TRBV5-1 and TRBJ2-5; D ambiguous. Germline CDR1 SGHRS, CDR2 YFSETQ. The CDR3 totals 14 residues. This CDR3 is CASSRSRAEETEYF. The CDR3 DNA is TGCGCCAGCAGCCGTTCCCGGGCCGAAGAGACCGAGTACTTC.

The genes are TRBV7-9 and TRBJ1-6; D remains unclear. In germline, CDR1 is SEHNR, CDR2 FQNEAQ (reference sequence). CDR3 size: 14 residues. Trimming cost V 6 bases and J 10 bases, with 16 bases left between them. The CDR3 DNA is TGTGCCAGCAGTACAGATAACTCACGGTCACCCCTCCACTTT. Its translation is CASSTDNSRSPLHF.